The source of this T cell receptor (beta chain) is a study of T-cell memory formation after mild COVID-19. Study-level points and caveats: Researchers report contracting CD4+ clones mostly in CM and EM, with CD8+ clones in EMRA.

The germline gives CDR1 SGHTA, CDR2 FQGNSA. The CDR3 runs 17 residues. Trimming took off 5 bases at V and 0 bases at J, with 17 bases between the two ends. This clonotype was detected a few times. Its antigen is still unknown. From the 5' RACE reads, TCRdb called clonotypes with MiXCR, one entry per CDR3 protein. The profile covers approximately 490,000 distinct CDR3 sequences, with around 20% appearing a single time and 12% taken by the ten largest. The specimen sequenced was PBMCs or a T cell subset sorted from them (not recorded which). J is TRBJ2-1 and V is TRBV7-2; TRBD2 might be the D (5 bases). This sequence was found in an adult woman who had mild COVID-19 (a few samples of this study predate the infection). Cell type and time point are not known. The CDR3: CASSSVSGTSSYNEQFF. CDR3 coding DNA: TGTGCCAGCAGCAGCGTCTCGGGTACTAGCTCCTACAATGAGCAGTTCTTC.